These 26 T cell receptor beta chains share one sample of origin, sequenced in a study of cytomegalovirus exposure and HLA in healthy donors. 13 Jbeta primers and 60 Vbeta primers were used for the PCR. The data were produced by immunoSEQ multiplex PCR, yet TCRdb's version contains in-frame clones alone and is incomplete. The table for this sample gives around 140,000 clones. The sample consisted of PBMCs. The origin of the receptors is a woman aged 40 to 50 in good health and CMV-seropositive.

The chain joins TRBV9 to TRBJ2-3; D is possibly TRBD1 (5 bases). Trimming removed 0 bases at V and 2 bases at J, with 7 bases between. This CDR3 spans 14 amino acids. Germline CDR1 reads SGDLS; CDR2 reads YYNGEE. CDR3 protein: CASSVGQHTDTQYF. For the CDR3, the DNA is TGTGCCAGCAGCGTAGGACAGCACACAGATACGCAGTATTTT.

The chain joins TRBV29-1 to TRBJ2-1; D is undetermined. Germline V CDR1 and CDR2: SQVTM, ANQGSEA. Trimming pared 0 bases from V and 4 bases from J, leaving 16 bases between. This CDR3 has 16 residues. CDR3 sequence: CSVEDLGTKVYNEQFF. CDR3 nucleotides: TGCAGCGTTGAAGATTTGGGCACCAAGGTTTACAATGAGCAGTTCTTC.

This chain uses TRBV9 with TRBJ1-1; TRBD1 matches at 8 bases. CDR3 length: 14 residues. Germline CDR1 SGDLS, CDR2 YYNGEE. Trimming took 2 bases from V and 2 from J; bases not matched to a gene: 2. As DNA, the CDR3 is TGTGCCAGCAGCGTTGACAGGGGTAACACTGAAGCTTTCTTT. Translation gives CASSVDRGNTEAFF.

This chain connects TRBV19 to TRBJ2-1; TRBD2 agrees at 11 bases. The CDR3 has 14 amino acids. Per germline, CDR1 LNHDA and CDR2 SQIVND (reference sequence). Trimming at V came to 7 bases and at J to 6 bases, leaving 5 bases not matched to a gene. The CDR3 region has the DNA TGTGCCAGTAAAATCCTAGCGGGAGGCAATGAGCAGTTCTTC. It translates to CASKILAGGNEQFF.

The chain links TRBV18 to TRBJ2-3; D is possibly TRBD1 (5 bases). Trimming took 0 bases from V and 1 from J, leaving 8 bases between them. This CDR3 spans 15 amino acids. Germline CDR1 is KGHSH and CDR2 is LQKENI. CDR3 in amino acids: CASSPPTVRTDTQYF. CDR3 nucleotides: TGTGCCAGCTCACCACCGACAGTCCGCACAGATACGCAGTATTTT.

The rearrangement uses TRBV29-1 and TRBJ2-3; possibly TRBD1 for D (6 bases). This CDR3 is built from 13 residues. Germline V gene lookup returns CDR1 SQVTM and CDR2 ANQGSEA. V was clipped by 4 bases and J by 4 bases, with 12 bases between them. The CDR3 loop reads CSVAQGTADTQYF. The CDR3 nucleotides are TGCAGCGTTGCCCAGGGGACCGCAGATACGCAGTATTTT.

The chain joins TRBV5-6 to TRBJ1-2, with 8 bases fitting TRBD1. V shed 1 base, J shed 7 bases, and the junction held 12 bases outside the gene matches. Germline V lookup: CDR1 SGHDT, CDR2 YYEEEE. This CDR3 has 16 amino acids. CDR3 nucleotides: TGTGCCAGCAGCTTGACCAGCACAGGGGGTTTACGTGGCTACACCTTC. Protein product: CASSLTSTGGLRGYTF.

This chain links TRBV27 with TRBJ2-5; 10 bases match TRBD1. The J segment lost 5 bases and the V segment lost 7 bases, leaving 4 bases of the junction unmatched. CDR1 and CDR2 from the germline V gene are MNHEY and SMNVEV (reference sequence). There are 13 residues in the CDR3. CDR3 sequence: CASTETGGETQYF. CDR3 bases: TGTGCCAGCACCGAGACAGGGGGCGAGACCCAGTACTTC.

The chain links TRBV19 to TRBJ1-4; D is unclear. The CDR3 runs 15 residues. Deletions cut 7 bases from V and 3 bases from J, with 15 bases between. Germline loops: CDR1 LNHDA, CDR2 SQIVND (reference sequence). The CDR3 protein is CASIPTPGANEKLFF. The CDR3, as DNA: TGTGCCAGTATCCCAACTCCGGGAGCTAATGAAAAACTGTTTTTT.

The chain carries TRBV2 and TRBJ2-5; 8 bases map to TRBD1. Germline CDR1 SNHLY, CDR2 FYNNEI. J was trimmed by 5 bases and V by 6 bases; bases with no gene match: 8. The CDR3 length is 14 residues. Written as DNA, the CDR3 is TGTGCCAGCAGGCCGGACAGGGTCAAGGAGACCCAGTACTTC. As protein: CASRPDRVKETQYF.

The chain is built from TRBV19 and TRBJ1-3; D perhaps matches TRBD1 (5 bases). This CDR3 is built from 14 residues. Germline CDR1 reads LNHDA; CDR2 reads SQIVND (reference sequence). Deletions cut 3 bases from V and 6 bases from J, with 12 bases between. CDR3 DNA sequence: TGTGCCAGTAGTATGGGCAGGGTGGTAAACACCATATATTTT. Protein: CASSMGRVVNTIYF.

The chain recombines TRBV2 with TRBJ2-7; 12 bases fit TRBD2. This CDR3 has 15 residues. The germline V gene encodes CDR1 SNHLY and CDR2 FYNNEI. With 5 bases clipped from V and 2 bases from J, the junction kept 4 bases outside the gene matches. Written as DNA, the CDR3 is TGTGCCAGCAGTCCCGGACTAGCGGGGACCTACGAGCAGTACTTC. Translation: CASSPGLAGTYEQYF.

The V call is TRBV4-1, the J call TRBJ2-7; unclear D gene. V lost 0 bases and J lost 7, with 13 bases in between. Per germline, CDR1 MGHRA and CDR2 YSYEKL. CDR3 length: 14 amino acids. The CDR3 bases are TGCGCCAGCAGCCAAGAAGCAGTCCAGGCGGAGCAGTACTTC. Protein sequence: CASSQEAVQAEQYF.

CDR3 DNA: TGTGCCAGCAGCCCCGGACTAGCGGGAGTGGATGAGCAGTTCTTC. Amino acid sequence: CASSPGLAGVDEQFF. The rearrangement uses TRBV7-3 and TRBJ2-1, with 13 bases identical to TRBD2. Germline CDR1 is SGHTA and CDR2 is FQGTGA. CDR3 length: 15 residues. The ends lost 5 bases at V and 8 bases at J; junction bases unmatched: 6.

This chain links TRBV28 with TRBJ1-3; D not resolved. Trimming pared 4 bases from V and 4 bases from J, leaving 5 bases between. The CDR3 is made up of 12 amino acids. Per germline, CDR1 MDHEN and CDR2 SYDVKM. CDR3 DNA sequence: TGTGCCAGCAGTTCGTTGGGAAACACCATATATTTT. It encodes CASSSLGNTIYF.

CDR3 DNA sequence: TGTGCCAGCAGTTTCGGGCTAGGGGTGATAAACACCATATATTTT. Amino acid sequence: CASSFGLGVINTIYF. The chain carries TRBV28 and TRBJ1-3, with D perhaps matching TRBD1 (5 bases). The CDR3 is 15 amino acids. The germline V and J ends were trimmed by 3 bases and 6 bases, with 15 bases remaining between them. Germline V gives CDR1 MDHEN, CDR2 SYDVKM.

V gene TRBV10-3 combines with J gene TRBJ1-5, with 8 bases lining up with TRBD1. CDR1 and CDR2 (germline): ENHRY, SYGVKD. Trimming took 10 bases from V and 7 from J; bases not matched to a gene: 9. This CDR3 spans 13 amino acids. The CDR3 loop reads CATGGQEDQPQHF. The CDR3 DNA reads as TGTGCCACCGGGGGACAGGAGGACCAGCCCCAGCATTTT.

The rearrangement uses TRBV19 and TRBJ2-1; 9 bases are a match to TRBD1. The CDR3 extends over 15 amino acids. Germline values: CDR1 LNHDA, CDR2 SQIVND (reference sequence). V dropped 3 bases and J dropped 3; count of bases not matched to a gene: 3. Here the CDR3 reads CASSMGQGLYNEQFF. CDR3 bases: TGTGCCAGTAGTATGGGACAGGGTCTCTACAATGAGCAGTTCTTC.

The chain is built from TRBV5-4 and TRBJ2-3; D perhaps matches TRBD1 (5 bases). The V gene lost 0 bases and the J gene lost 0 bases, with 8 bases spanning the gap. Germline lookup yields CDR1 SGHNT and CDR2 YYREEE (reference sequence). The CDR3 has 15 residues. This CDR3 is CASSLAGYSTDTQYF. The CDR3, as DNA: TGTGCCAGCAGCTTGGCAGGGTATAGCACAGATACGCAGTATTTT. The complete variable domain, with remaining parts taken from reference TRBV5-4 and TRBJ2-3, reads ETGVTQSPTHLIKTRGQQVTLRCSSQSGHNTVSWYQQALGQGPQFIFQYYREEENGRGNFPPRFSGLQFPNYSSELNVNALELDDSALYLCASSLAGYSTDTQYFGPGTRLTVL.

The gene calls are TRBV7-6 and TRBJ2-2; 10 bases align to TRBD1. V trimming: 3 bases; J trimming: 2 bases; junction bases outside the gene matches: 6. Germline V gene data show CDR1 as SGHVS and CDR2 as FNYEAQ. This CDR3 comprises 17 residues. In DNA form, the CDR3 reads TGTGCCAGCAGCTTGCCTGGACAGGGGGTTAACACCGGGGAGCTGTTTTTT. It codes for CASSLPGQGVNTGELFF.

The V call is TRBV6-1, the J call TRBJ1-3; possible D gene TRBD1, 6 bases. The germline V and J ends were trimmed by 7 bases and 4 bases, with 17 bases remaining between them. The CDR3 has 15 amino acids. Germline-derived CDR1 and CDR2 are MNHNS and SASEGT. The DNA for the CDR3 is TGTGCCAGCATGGGGGCCAGTCCAGGAGGAAACACCATATATTTT. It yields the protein CASMGASPGGNTIYF.

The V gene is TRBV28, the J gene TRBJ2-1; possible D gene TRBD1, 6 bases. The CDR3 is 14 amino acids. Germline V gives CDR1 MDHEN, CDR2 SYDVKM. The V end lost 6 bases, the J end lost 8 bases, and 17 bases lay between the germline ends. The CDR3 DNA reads TGTGCCAGCAGATCTAACAGGGAATTCGATGAGCAGTTCTTC. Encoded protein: CASRSNREFDEQFF.

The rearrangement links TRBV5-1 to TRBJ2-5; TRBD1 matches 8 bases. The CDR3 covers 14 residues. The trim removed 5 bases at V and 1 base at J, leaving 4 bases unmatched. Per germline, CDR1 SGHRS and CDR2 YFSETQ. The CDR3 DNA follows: TGCGCCAGCAGATTGACAGGGGTCCAAGAGACCCAGTACTTC. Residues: CASRLTGVQETQYF. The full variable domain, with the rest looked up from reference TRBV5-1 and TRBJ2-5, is KAGVTQTPRYLIKTRGQQVTLSCSPISGHRSVSWYQQTPGQGLQFLFEYFSETQRNKGNFPGRFSGRQFSNSRSEMNVSTLELGDSALYLCASRLTGVQETQYFGPGTRLLVL.

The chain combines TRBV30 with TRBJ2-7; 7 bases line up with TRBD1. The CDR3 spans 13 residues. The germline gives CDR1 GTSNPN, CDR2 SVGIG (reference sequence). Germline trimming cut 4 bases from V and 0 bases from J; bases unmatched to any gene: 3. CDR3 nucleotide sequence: TGTGCCTGGACCCGGGACAGCTCCTACGAGCAGTACTTC. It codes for CAWTRDSSYEQYF. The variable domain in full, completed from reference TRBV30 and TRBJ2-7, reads SQTIHQWPATLVQPVGSPLSLECTVEGTSNPNLYWYRQAAGRGLQLLFYSVGIGQISSEVPQNLSASRPQDRQFILSSKKLLLSDSGFYLCAWTRDSSYEQYFGPGTRLTVT.

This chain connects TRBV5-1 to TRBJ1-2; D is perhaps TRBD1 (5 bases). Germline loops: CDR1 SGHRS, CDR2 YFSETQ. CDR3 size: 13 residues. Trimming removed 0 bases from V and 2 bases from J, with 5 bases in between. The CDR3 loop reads CASSLGQNYGYTF. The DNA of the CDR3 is TGCGCCAGCAGCTTGGGACAGAACTATGGCTACACCTTC.

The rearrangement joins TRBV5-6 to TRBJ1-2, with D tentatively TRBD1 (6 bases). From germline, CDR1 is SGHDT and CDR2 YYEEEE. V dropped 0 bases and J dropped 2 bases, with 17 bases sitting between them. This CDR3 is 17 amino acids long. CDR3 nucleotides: TGTGCCAGCAGCTTGGGCCCCCATAGACAGGAGAACTATGGCTACACCTTC. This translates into CASSLGPHRQENYGYTF. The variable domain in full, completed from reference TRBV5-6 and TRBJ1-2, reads DAGVTQSPTHLIKTRGQQVTLRCSPKSGHDTVSWYQQALGQGPQFIFQYYEEEERQRGNFPDRFSGHQFPNYSSELNVNALLLGDSALYLCASSLGPHRQENYGYTFGSGTRLTVV.